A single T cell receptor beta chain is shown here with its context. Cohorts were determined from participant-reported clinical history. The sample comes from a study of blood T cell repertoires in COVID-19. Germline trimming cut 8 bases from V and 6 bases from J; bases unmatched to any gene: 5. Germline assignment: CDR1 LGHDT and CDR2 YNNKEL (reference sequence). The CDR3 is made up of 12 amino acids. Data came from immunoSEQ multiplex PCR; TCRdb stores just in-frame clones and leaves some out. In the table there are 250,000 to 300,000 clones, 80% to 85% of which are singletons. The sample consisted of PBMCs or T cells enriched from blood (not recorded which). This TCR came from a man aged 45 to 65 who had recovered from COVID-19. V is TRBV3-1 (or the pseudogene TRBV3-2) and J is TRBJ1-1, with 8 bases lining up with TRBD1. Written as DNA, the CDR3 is TGTGCCAGCCGGGACAGGACTTCTGAAGCTTTCTTT. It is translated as CASRDRTSEAFF.